This TCR beta chain emerged from a study of T cell responses to AZD1222 COVID-19 vaccine. Study information: Investigators merged groups given second doses at roughly 4 or roughly 12 weeks.

Study-wide findings and caveats: Clonal diversity may have been underestimated, and the donors were mostly white British, with more females than males. Regions left unmutated in variants are reportedly the target of nearly half of spike-specific TCRs. Among vaccine-associated CD4 TCRs, coverage spanned spike, with dominance at 160-218 and 743-854.

V lost 3 bases to trimming and J lost 5 bases, with 11 bases between them. The germline V gene has CDR1 MNHEY and CDR2 SVGAGI. The CDR3 loop spans 14 amino acids. Here immunoSEQ multiplex PCR was the method, and the copy in TCRdb shows in-frame clones only, minus some. The data show roughly 66,000 clones, around 84% seen once. On this clone itself: Antigen specificity is unknown.

The clonotype was recovered from an adult in good health. Sequences were derived from peripheral blood, sampled on day 0 of AZD1222 vaccination. The chain recombines TRBV6-5 with TRBJ2-1; TRBD2 might be the D (6 bases). The CDR3 DNA follows: TGTGCCAGCAGTTATGGGGGACTTCACAATGAGCAGTTCTTC. Residues: CASSYGGLHNEQFF.